This entry features one TCR beta chain sequence. Here immunoSEQ multiplex PCR was the method, and the copy in TCRdb shows in-frame clones only, minus some. The repertoire holds 12,000 to 15,000 clones, with more than 75% as singletons. The data were obtained in a study of OX40 agonist ivuxolimab in advanced cancers. Trimming took 3 bases from V and 5 from J; bases not matched to a gene: 9. CDR1 KGHSH and CDR2 LQKENI come from the germline V gene. The CDR3 has 16 amino acids. The input for sequencing was CD4+ or CD8+ T cells sorted from blood, taken in a trial of the OX40 agonist ivuxolimab. The sequence was collected from an adult with an advanced solid tumor such as melanoma, head and neck, liver or kidney cancer. The chain employs TRBV18 and TRBJ2-3, with TRBD1 identical over 9 bases. CDR3 protein: CASSPKTGGFGDTQYF. The CDR3, as DNA: TGTGCCAGCTCACCGAAAACAGGGGGCTTCGGAGATACGCAGTATTTT.